The rows below give T cell receptor beta chains drawn from one sample of a study of T cell responses to AZD1222 COVID-19 vaccine. The table came from immunoSEQ multiplex PCR; TCRdb's copy has only in-frame clones and leaves some out. The sample records around 150,000 clones, about 91% being singletons. The input for sequencing was peripheral blood, taken 28 days after the second AZD1222 dose. The receptors derive from an adult who received the AZD1222 COVID-19 vaccine. CDR3s include the opening cysteine and the closing phenylalanine or tryptophan. Fields, in order: clone size, D gene, J gene, V gene, CDR3 protein. The D gene is left open where the match is weak. Clone sizes are given selectively: once, few, many, or a class where the clone is expanded.

abundance: -
d_gene: TRBD1
j_gene: TRBJ2-5
v_gene: TRBV7-8
CDR3aa: CASSVSQGQVEYF

abundance: few
d_gene: -
j_gene: TRBJ1-5
v_gene: TRBV7-9
CDR3aa: CASSLTVAGNQPQHF

abundance: -
d_gene: -
j_gene: TRBJ1-1
v_gene: TRBV11-2
CDR3aa: CASSLRGLYNLDRSRFALEAFF

abundance: once
d_gene: -
j_gene: TRBJ1-1
v_gene: TRBV6-5
CDR3aa: CASSYGGGTPEAFF

abundance: few
d_gene: -
j_gene: TRBJ2-7
v_gene: TRBV15
CDR3aa: CATSREVIRAYEQYF

abundance: -
d_gene: -
j_gene: TRBJ1-1
v_gene: TRBV7-9
CDR3aa: CASSLSPGHGNTEAFF

abundance: -
d_gene: -
j_gene: TRBJ2-2
v_gene: TRBV18
CDR3aa: CASSPPIANTGELFF

abundance: -
d_gene: -
j_gene: TRBJ1-5
v_gene: TRBV3-1/TRBV3-2
CDR3aa: CASSQAAGLGQPQHF

abundance: -
d_gene: -
j_gene: TRBJ2-3
v_gene: TRBV6-5
CDR3aa: CASTGTTPADTQYF

abundance: -
d_gene: TRBD1
j_gene: TRBJ1-2
v_gene: TRBV9
CDR3aa: CASSADHRGSNYGYTF

abundance: -
d_gene: TRBD2
j_gene: TRBJ2-7
v_gene: TRBV7-8
CDR3aa: CASSLGRLAVGEQYF

abundance: -
d_gene: -
j_gene: TRBJ1-1
v_gene: TRBV19
CDR3aa: CASSSYRLRGMNTEAFF

abundance: -
d_gene: -
j_gene: TRBJ2-3
v_gene: TRBV7-9
CDR3aa: CASTWSGSRTDTQYF

abundance: few
d_gene: -
j_gene: TRBJ1-5
v_gene: TRBV4-2
CDR3aa: CASSQDWGEPQHF

abundance: -
d_gene: -
j_gene: TRBJ2-5
v_gene: TRBV18
CDR3aa: CASSPGTQETQYF

abundance: -
d_gene: -
j_gene: TRBJ1-4
v_gene: TRBV27
CDR3aa: CASRAGWGEKLFF

abundance: -
d_gene: -
j_gene: TRBJ1-2
v_gene: TRBV5-1
CDR3aa: CASSFEPGGNYGYTF

abundance: -
d_gene: -
j_gene: TRBJ1-2
v_gene: TRBV12-3/TRBV12-4
CDR3aa: CASSPRDSLGYTF

abundance: -
d_gene: -
j_gene: TRBJ2-7
v_gene: TRBV4-2
CDR3aa: CASSQDPPQGRSYEQYF

abundance: once
d_gene: -
j_gene: TRBJ1-6
v_gene: TRBV7-6
CDR3aa: CASSLEEAGAFLHF

abundance: -
d_gene: -
j_gene: TRBJ2-1
v_gene: TRBV9
CDR3aa: CASSGQGALAGATYNEQFF

abundance: -
d_gene: -
j_gene: TRBJ1-6
v_gene: TRBV9
CDR3aa: CASSVVGARDSPLHF

abundance: -
d_gene: TRBD1
j_gene: TRBJ1-5
v_gene: TRBV5-1
CDR3aa: CASSVNSQGVRHF

abundance: -
d_gene: TRBD2
j_gene: TRBJ2-5
v_gene: TRBV9
CDR3aa: CASSVGSGGARETQYF

abundance: -
d_gene: -
j_gene: TRBJ2-5
v_gene: TRBV3-1/TRBV3-2
CDR3aa: CASSQGLVRAQETQYF

abundance: -
d_gene: -
j_gene: TRBJ2-7
v_gene: TRBV19
CDR3aa: CASSKVGVYEQYF

abundance: -
d_gene: -
j_gene: TRBJ1-2
v_gene: TRBV5-1
CDR3aa: CASTGTNYGYTF

abundance: -
d_gene: -
j_gene: TRBJ1-4
v_gene: TRBV19
CDR3aa: CASSKQGLYLNEKLFF

abundance: -
d_gene: -
j_gene: TRBJ1-1
v_gene: TRBV4-1
CDR3aa: CASSHLTELTEAFF

abundance: -
d_gene: -
j_gene: TRBJ1-2
v_gene: TRBV5-1
CDR3aa: CASSHGPGKDGYTF

abundance: -
d_gene: TRBD1
j_gene: TRBJ2-5
v_gene: TRBV4-1
CDR3aa: CASSPGAGQGQETQYF

abundance: -
d_gene: TRBD1
j_gene: TRBJ2-2
v_gene: TRBV5-5
CDR3aa: CASSYGTANTGELFF

abundance: -
d_gene: -
j_gene: TRBJ1-1
v_gene: TRBV7-2
CDR3aa: CASNPSGGRLQAFF

abundance: -
d_gene: TRBD1
j_gene: TRBJ2-1
v_gene: TRBV6-6
CDR3aa: CASSPPGQDYNEQFF

abundance: -
d_gene: TRBD1
j_gene: TRBJ2-7
v_gene: TRBV3-1/TRBV3-2
CDR3aa: CASSQAGGTYSYEQYF

abundance: -
d_gene: TRBD1
j_gene: TRBJ2-5
v_gene: TRBV9
CDR3aa: CASSVGQAGETQYF

abundance: -
d_gene: -
j_gene: TRBJ1-1
v_gene: TRBV7-9
CDR3aa: CASSLFSQGMGEAFF

abundance: -
d_gene: TRBD2
j_gene: TRBJ2-7
v_gene: TRBV7-9
CDR3aa: CASPTGTSGGVSYEQYF

abundance: -
d_gene: -
j_gene: TRBJ1-2
v_gene: TRBV6-2/TRBV6-3
CDR3aa: CASSYGYRVYGYTF

abundance: -
d_gene: -
j_gene: TRBJ1-2
v_gene: TRBV7-9
CDR3aa: CASSGDTGAMYGYTF

abundance: -
d_gene: -
j_gene: TRBJ2-1
v_gene: TRBV2
CDR3aa: CASSRGSYNEQFF

abundance: once
d_gene: -
j_gene: TRBJ1-5
v_gene: TRBV4-1
CDR3aa: CASSQWPGGNQPQHF

abundance: -
d_gene: -
j_gene: TRBJ1-1
v_gene: TRBV2
CDR3aa: CAYLGNLTEAFF

abundance: -
d_gene: -
j_gene: TRBJ1-2
v_gene: TRBV18
CDR3aa: CASSTAGWEYGYTF

abundance: -
d_gene: TRBD1
j_gene: TRBJ1-6
v_gene: TRBV6-5
CDR3aa: CASRRGQNYSPLHF

abundance: -
d_gene: TRBD2
j_gene: TRBJ2-1
v_gene: TRBV6-1
CDR3aa: CASSEMAWSISSGGYNEQFF

abundance: -
d_gene: -
j_gene: TRBJ1-1
v_gene: TRBV9
CDR3aa: CASSGREGGIGTEAFF

abundance: -
d_gene: -
j_gene: TRBJ1-5
v_gene: TRBV19
CDR3aa: CASTTGGRNQPQHF

abundance: -
d_gene: -
j_gene: TRBJ1-2
v_gene: TRBV5-4
CDR3aa: CASSLDKGGYTF